This paragraph covers one TCR beta chain sequence. The antigen remains undetermined. The CDR3 runs 16 residues. J was trimmed by 4 bases and V by 4 bases; bases with no gene match: 10. CDR1 is MDHEN and CDR2 is SYDVKM in the germline V gene. The data originate from a study of lymphopenia after photon versus proton radiotherapy. Points from the study as a whole: In patients who died, overall survival fell as post-nadir TCR diversity dropped more. Relative stability marked proton patients; photon patients lost diversity and naive cells. Oligoclonal CD8+ Temra expansion after nadir drove photon patients' diversity drop. Better survival with proton therapy was suggested as possible, not demonstrated.

TCRdb keeps only in-frame clones here, not all; method: immunoSEQ multiplex PCR. This table has approximately 160,000 clones, 80% to 90% appearing once. The receptor was isolated from a man aged 45-60 years with gastric cancer. The source was peripheral blood, collected from a patient treated with photon-based radiotherapy. The V and J genes are TRBV28 and TRBJ2-7, with 10 bases that match TRBD2. CDR3 sequence: CASSSPGSGRGYEQYF. Here the CDR3 DNA reads TGTGCCAGCAGTTCCCCCGGCAGCGGGAGGGGATACGAGCAGTACTTC. The variable domain in full, with the rest retrieved from reference TRBV28 and TRBJ2-7, is DVKVTQSSRYLVKRTGEKVFLECVQDMDHENMFWYRQDPGLGLRLIYFSYDVKMKEKGDIPEGYSVSREKKERFSLILESASTNQTSMYLCASSSPGSGRGYEQYFGPGTRLTVT.